One sample yielded the 24 T cell receptor beta chains listed below, sequenced in a study of shared clonotypes between healthy human individuals. The repertoire was sequenced with immunoSEQ multiplex PCR; TCRdb's copy has only in-frame clones and lacks some. The sample has 2 million to 2.5 million clones, approximately 94% seen once. Sequencing was performed on naive CD4+ T cells from PBMCs. The subset denotes: CD45RA+ positively selected. The origin of the receptors is a man aged 18 to 29 in good health. Some clones in this sample may be carry-over from other donors' samples.

The chain uses TRBV10-3 and TRBJ2-2; 8 bases agree with TRBD1. Germline V CDR1 and CDR2: ENHRY, SYGVKD. The J segment lost 7 bases and the V segment lost 11 bases, leaving 9 bases of the junction unmatched. The CDR3 is 13 amino acids. CDR3 in DNA: TGTGCCGCCTCGACAGGGGACAACGGGGAGCTGTTTTTT. Amino acid sequence: CAASTGDNGELFF.

The rearrangement links TRBV2 to TRBJ2-5; 7 bases fit TRBD2. V trimming: 6 bases; J trimming: 7 bases; junction bases outside the gene matches: 5. The germline V gene encodes CDR1 SNHLY and CDR2 FYNNEI. This CDR3 region has 12 residues. As DNA, the CDR3 is TGTGCCAGCAGCGCTAGCGGTGGGACCCAGTACTTC. This gives the protein CASSASGGTQYF.

V and J are TRBV27 and TRBJ1-5, with D perhaps matching TRBD1 (6 bases). Germline CDR1 reads MNHEY; CDR2 reads SMNVEV (reference sequence). CDR3 length equals 16 residues. V gave up 2 bases and J gave up 5 bases, with 16 bases separating them. DNA of the CDR3: TGTGCCAGCAGTTTAACGGGGGCAAGGAACTATCAGCCCCAGCATTTT. The encoded protein is CASSLTGARNYQPQHF.

The chain joins TRBV30 to TRBJ2-1, with D possibly matching TRBD1 (6 bases). Germline loops: CDR1 GTSNPN, CDR2 SVGIG (reference sequence). Deletions cut 0 bases from V and 7 bases from J, with 10 bases between. CDR3 size: 13 residues. DNA of the CDR3: TGTGCCTGGAGTGTACAGGGCGGAAATGAGCAGTTCTTC. Encoded protein: CAWSVQGGNEQFF.

The J gene is TRBJ1-2, the V gene TRBV6-5; no firm D call. Germline V lookup: CDR1 MNHEY, CDR2 SVGAGI. V was trimmed by 8 bases and J by 4 bases, leaving 17 bases between them. The CDR3 contains 14 residues. In nucleotides, the CDR3 is TGTGCCAGCCGTGTCCTGAAGTCGGGCTATGGCTACACCTTC. As protein: CASRVLKSGYGYTF.

The V gene is TRBV7-8, the J gene TRBJ1-5; D remains ambiguous. The CDR3 extends over 17 amino acids. The germline V gene encodes CDR1 SGHVS and CDR2 FQNEAQ. V lost 1 base, J lost 7 bases, and 20 bases lay in between. The CDR3 region has the DNA TGTGCCAGCAGCTTAGGAATTTTGGGTTCCGCGGGACAGCCCCAGCATTTT. Amino acids: CASSLGILGSAGQPQHF.

J is TRBJ2-3 and V is TRBV11-2; D tentatively reads TRBD1 or TRBD2 (6 bases each). Between the trimmed V and J ends, which lost 0 bases and 6 bases, there was a span of 13 bases. Germline values: CDR1 SGHAT, CDR2 FQNNGV. The CDR3 is 15 residues long. The CDR3 sequence: CASSLDPGGADTQYF. As DNA, the CDR3 is TGTGCCAGCAGCTTAGATCCCGGGGGCGCGGATACGCAGTATTTT.

The chain uses TRBV9 and TRBJ2-1; no firm D call. This CDR3 contains 16 residues. The V and J ends lost 3 bases and 2 bases respectively, with 15 bases between them. Germline values: CDR1 SGDLS, CDR2 YYNGEE. The CDR3 nucleotides read TGTGCCAGCAGCGGGGTGAGCCGGCCCCCCTACAATGAGCAGTTCTTC. Protein: CASSGVSRPPYNEQFF.

The V gene is TRBV28, the J gene TRBJ2-5; the D gene is possibly TRBD1 (5 bases). V was shortened by 2 bases and J by 5 bases, with 15 bases between the two germline ends. Germline-derived CDR1 and CDR2 are MDHEN and SYDVKM. The CDR3 has 15 amino acids. The CDR3 loop is CASSLSRAGRETQYF. The DNA for the CDR3 is TGTGCCAGCAGTTTAAGCAGGGCCGGACGGGAGACCCAGTACTTC.

V gene TRBV28 combines with J gene TRBJ1-5; tentatively, D is TRBD1 (5 bases). Looked up from germline, CDR1 is MDHEN and CDR2 is SYDVKM. This CDR3 contains 11 residues. The ends were cut back, 6 bases at V and 5 bases at J, with 5 bases in the middle. The CDR3 is CASRGHQPQHF. In DNA form, the CDR3 reads TGTGCCAGCAGGGGACATCAGCCCCAGCATTTT.

V is TRBV9 and J is TRBJ2-7, with no clear D. The length of the CDR3 is 12 residues. With 0 bases removed from V and 12 bases from J, the gap between germline ends came to 13 bases. CDR1 is SGDLS and CDR2 is YYNGEE in the germline V gene. As DNA, the CDR3 is TGTGCCAGCAGCGTAGATTCGGGTCCTAGGTACTTC. This codes for CASSVDSGPRYF.

This clone occurred once. The sample holds other DNA sequences that translate to the same CDR3. This chain links TRBV30 with TRBJ1-6; weak D call: TRBD1 (5 bases). The CDR3 is 13 residues long. Deletions cut 4 bases from V and 7 bases from J, with 11 bases between. Germline assignment: CDR1 GTSNPN and CDR2 SVGIG (reference sequence). CDR3 in DNA: TGTGCCTGGACCCCGGGGGGAAATTCACCCCTCCACTTT. Protein sequence: CAWTPGGNSPLHF.

V usage is TRBV14 and J usage is TRBJ2-3; weak D call: TRBD2 (6 bases). V lost 4 bases, J lost 2 bases, and 13 bases lay in between. Germline lookup yields CDR1 SGHDN and CDR2 FVKESK. The CDR3 is 15 residues long. The CDR3: CASSRSGTVTDTQYF. The CDR3 nucleotides read TGTGCCAGCAGCCGGTCCGGGACTGTCACAGATACGCAGTATTTT.

About this clone: A junction boundary mismatches the germline segment, possibly from a read error. The chain uses TRBV28 and TRBJ1-4; no clear D. The germline V gene has CDR1 MDHEN and CDR2 SYDVKM. CDR3 length: 11 amino acids. CDR3 sequence (DNA): TGTGCCAGCAGTTTTTATAGGTGGACCACGTTT. Protein product: CASSFYRWTTF.

The chain carries TRBV7-8 and TRBJ1-4; 9 bases are shared with TRBD1. In germline, CDR1 is SGHVS, CDR2 FQNEAQ. With 3 bases clipped from V and 7 bases from J, the junction kept 3 bases outside the gene matches. The CDR3 is 14 amino acids. CDR3 loop: CASSFRTGAEKLFF. The CDR3 DNA reads as TGTGCCAGCAGCTTTAGGACAGGGGCTGAAAAACTGTTTTTT.

The chain recombines TRBV27 with TRBJ2-1; TRBD2 is a possible D gene (5 bases). The CDR3 consists of 15 residues. V was shortened by 8 bases and J by 4 bases, with 18 bases between the two germline ends. Germline CDR1 is MNHEY and CDR2 is SMNVEV (reference sequence). The CDR3 coding sequence is TGTGCCAGCTGCCTGGACTCGCCCTGTTACAATGAGCAGTTCTTC. Protein sequence: CASCLDSPCYNEQFF.

The V and J genes are TRBV27 and TRBJ1-1; a weak D match, TRBD1 (6 bases). V lost 9 bases and J 0 bases, leaving 14 bases between the germline ends. CDR1 and CDR2 (germline): MNHEY, SMNVEV (reference sequence). The CDR3 is made up of 14 amino acids. The CDR3, as DNA: TGTGCCAGTTGGCGGGGGGGCATGAACACTGAAGCTTTCTTT. Translating it yields CASWRGGMNTEAFF.

The chain recombines TRBV7-2 with TRBJ2-3; TRBD2 matches at 9 bases. Losses at the gene ends were 5 bases for V and 6 bases for J; bases not matched to a gene: 12. CDR1 and CDR2 from the germline V gene are SGHTA and FQGNSA. The CDR3 contains 16 residues. CDR3 DNA: TGTGCCAGCAGCCCCCGTAGCGGGAGTGGGACTGATACGCAGTATTTT. This codes for CASSPRSGSGTDTQYF.

The chain combines TRBV7-9 with TRBJ2-2; 8 bases are a match to TRBD2. Germline-derived CDR1 and CDR2 are SEHNR and FQNEAQ (reference sequence). Trimming at V came to 5 bases and at J to 4 bases, leaving 12 bases not matched to a gene. This CDR3 region has 17 residues. The CDR3 sequence: CASSPRGSGRTTGELFF. In nucleotides, the CDR3 is TGTGCCAGCAGCCCCAGGGGAAGCGGGAGAACCACCGGGGAGCTGTTTTTT.

The V and J genes are TRBV21-1 and TRBJ1-2. TRBV21-1 is classified as a pseudogene. This CDR3 region has 16 residues. The CDR3 nucleotides are TGTGCCAGCAGGGAGGGGACTCTGTTGGTGATTATTGGCTACACCTTC. Translating it yields CASREGTLLVIIGYTF.

The V and J genes are TRBV10-3 and TRBJ1-1; the D is unclear. The CDR3 has 15 residues. V lost 8 bases and J lost 0, with 16 bases in between. Looked up from germline, CDR1 is ENHRY and CDR2 is SYGVKD. The chain's CDR3 is CAILETPGLNTEAFF. For the CDR3, the DNA is TGTGCCATCCTCGAGACGCCGGGTCTGAACACTGAAGCTTTCTTT.

This chain links TRBV30 with TRBJ1-4; a weak D match, TRBD1 (6 bases). Per germline, CDR1 GTSNPN and CDR2 SVGIG (reference sequence). The CDR3 loop spans 15 amino acids. The V end was cut by 2 bases, the J end by 5 bases, with 15 bases between. CDR3 protein: CAWSPLTGENEKLFF. The DNA of the CDR3 is TGTGCCTGGAGTCCTCTGACAGGAGAAAATGAAAAACTGTTTTTT. The variable domain in full, with the rest retrieved from reference TRBV30 and TRBJ1-4, is SQTIHQWPATLVQPVGSPLSLECTVEGTSNPNLYWYRQAAGRGLQLLFYSVGIGQISSEVPQNLSASRPQDRQFILSSKKLLLSDSGFYLCAWSPLTGENEKLFFGSGTQLSVL.

This rearrangement joins TRBV5-4 to TRBJ2-1, with TRBD2 matching over 8 bases. Germline-derived CDR1 and CDR2 are SGHNT and YYREEE (reference sequence). V gave up 5 bases and J gave up 4 bases; unmatched junction bases: 14. The CDR3 is made up of 17 amino acids. Here the CDR3 reads CASSSSSLGGRYNEQFF. The CDR3 DNA is TGTGCCAGCAGTAGTTCATCGTTAGGCGGGAGGTACAATGAGCAGTTCTTC.

The chain employs TRBV18 and TRBJ2-7; TRBD2 aligns across 10 bases. With V trimmed by 6 bases and J by 2 bases, 13 bases remained unmatched. In germline, CDR1 is KGHSH, CDR2 LQKENI. The CDR3 totals 17 residues. Written as DNA, the CDR3 is TGTGCCAGCTCCAAGGGGGCTAGCGGGAGTAGCCCCTACGAGCAGTACTTC. Translating it yields CASSKGASGSSPYEQYF.